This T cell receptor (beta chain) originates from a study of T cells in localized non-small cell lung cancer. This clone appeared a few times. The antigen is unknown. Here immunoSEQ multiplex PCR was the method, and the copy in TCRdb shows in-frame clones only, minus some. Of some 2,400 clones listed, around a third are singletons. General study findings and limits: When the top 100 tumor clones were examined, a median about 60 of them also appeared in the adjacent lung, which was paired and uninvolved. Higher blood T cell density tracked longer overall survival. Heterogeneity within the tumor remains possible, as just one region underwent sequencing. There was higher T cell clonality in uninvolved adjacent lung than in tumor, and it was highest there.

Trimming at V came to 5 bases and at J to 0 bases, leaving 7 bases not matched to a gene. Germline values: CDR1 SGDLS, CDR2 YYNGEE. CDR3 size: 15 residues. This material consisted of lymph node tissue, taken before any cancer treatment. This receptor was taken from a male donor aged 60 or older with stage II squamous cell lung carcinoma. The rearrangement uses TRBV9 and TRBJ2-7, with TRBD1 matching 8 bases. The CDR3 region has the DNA TGTGCCAGCAGTGGCGGACAGGGAATCTCCTACGAGCAGTACTTC. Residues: CASSGGQGISYEQYF. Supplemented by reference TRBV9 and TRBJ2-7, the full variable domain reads DSGVTQTPKHLITATGQRVTLRCSPRSGDLSVYWYQQSLDQGLQFLIQYYNGEERAKGNILERFSAQQFPDLHSELNLSSLELGDSALYFCASSGGQGISYEQYFGPGTRLTVT.